The 18 T cell receptor beta chains below come from one sample, sequenced in a study of technical replicates of blood from several donors. Some clones are missing from TCRdb's copy, which holds only in-frame ones; the method was immunoSEQ multiplex PCR. Among 55,000 to 85,000 clones listed, around 97% were seen once. The specimen was T cells isolated from PBMCs. All receptors derive from a human donor in good health.

The J gene is TRBJ2-2, the V gene TRBV29-1; no reliable D call. From germline, CDR1 is SQVTM and CDR2 ANQGSEA. The CDR3 contains 12 residues. The V gene lost 8 bases and the J gene lost 6 bases, with 13 bases spanning the gap. The CDR3: CSSTRNSGELFF. In nucleotides, the CDR3 is TGCAGCTCAACCAGAAATTCCGGGGAGCTGTTTTTT.

The genes are TRBV5-1 and TRBJ1-1; the D is unclear. V lost 1 base and J 1 base, leaving 11 bases between the germline ends. Germline assignment: CDR1 SGHRS and CDR2 YFSETQ. The CDR3 sequence is 15 residues long. The CDR3 DNA sequence: TGCGCCAGCAGCTTGTATCACAGCAAGAACACTGAAGCTTTCTTT. This gives the protein CASSLYHSKNTEAFF.

The V gene is TRBV11-3, the J gene TRBJ2-7; D is ambiguous. V was shortened by 0 bases and J by 2 bases, with 8 bases between the two germline ends. The CDR3 runs to 14 residues. Germline loops: CDR1 SGHNT, CDR2 YENEEA. The CDR3 loop reads CASSLEGRTYEQYF. CDR3 coding DNA: TGTGCCAGCAGCTTAGAGGGCAGGACCTACGAGCAGTACTTC.

The chain combines TRBV5-1 with TRBJ1-4; TRBD1 matches 8 bases. Germline CDR1 is SGHRS and CDR2 is YFSETQ. V shed 4 bases, J shed 8 bases, and the junction held 13 bases outside the gene matches. The CDR3 has 16 amino acids. Written as DNA, the CDR3 is TGCGCCAGCAGCATCGGGACAGGCCTCGCCGAGGAAAAACTGTTTTTT. Its protein is CASSIGTGLAEEKLFF.

The rearrangement links TRBV2 to TRBJ1-6; 8 bases match TRBD1. V lost 6 bases, J lost 2 bases, and 9 bases stayed unmatched. This CDR3 is built from 17 residues. In germline, CDR1 is SNHLY, CDR2 FYNNEI. The CDR3 here is CASRNERGQAYNSPLHF. CDR3 sequence (DNA): TGTGCCAGCAGGAATGAAAGGGGACAGGCCTATAATTCACCCCTCCACTTT.

The chain recombines TRBV29-1 with TRBJ2-3, with D maybe TRBD1 (6 bases). Germline CDR1 SQVTM, CDR2 ANQGSEA. Trimming shortened V by 2 bases and J by 0 bases, and 15 bases separated the two germline ends. CDR3 length: 16 amino acids. CDR3 sequence reads: CSVESTGSPSTDTQYF. CDR3 nucleotide sequence: TGCAGCGTTGAATCGACAGGTTCCCCTAGCACAGATACGCAGTATTTT.

The chain recombines TRBV7-9 with TRBJ2-3; D might be TRBD2 (6 bases). The length of the CDR3 is 17 residues. CDR1 and CDR2 from the germline V gene are SEHNR and FQNEAQ (reference sequence). Trimming removed 4 bases at V and 0 bases at J, with 17 bases between. CDR3 bases: TGTGCCAGCAGCTATTCCGCGGCGGGACCTAGCACAGATACGCAGTATTTT. Amino acid sequence: CASSYSAAGPSTDTQYF. Supplemented by reference TRBV7-9 and TRBJ2-3, the full variable domain reads DTGVSQNPRHKITKRGQNVTFRCDPISEHNRLYWYRQTLGQGPEFLTYFQNEAQLEKSRLLSDRFSAERPKGSFSTLEIQRTEQGDSAMYLCASSYSAAGPSTDTQYFGPGTRLTVL.

Only one count was recorded for this clone. V and J are TRBV29-1 and TRBJ1-2; possibly TRBD1 for D (6 bases). Trimming cost V 6 bases and J 6 bases, with 11 bases left between them. Germline CDR1 SQVTM, CDR2 ANQGSEA. The CDR3 is 11 residues long. The DNA for the CDR3 is TGCAGCGTCAACAGGGTAAATGGCTACACCTTC. It codes for CSVNRVNGYTF.

The rearrangement uses TRBV28 and TRBJ2-7; 9 bases are a match to TRBD1. With V trimmed by 11 bases and J by 3 bases, 14 bases remained unmatched. CDR3 length equals 15 residues. Germline lookup yields CDR1 MDHEN and CDR2 SYDVKM. The CDR3 DNA sequence: TGTGCCGCGTCTTCCGCCGGGACAGGGTACTACGAGCAGTACTTC. Translated: CAASSAGTGYYEQYF.

The V and J genes are TRBV2 and TRBJ2-1; 11 bases fit TRBD1. V lost 8 bases and J lost 7; bases outside the gene matches: 4. Per the germline V gene, CDR1 is SNHLY and CDR2 is FYNNEI. This CDR3 spans 13 amino acids. Here the CDR3 DNA reads TGTGCCAGCCAGGGACAGGGGGTAAATGAGCAGTTCTTC. As protein: CASQGQGVNEQFF. The full variable domain, completed using reference TRBV2 and TRBJ2-1, is EPEVTQTPSHQVTQMGQEVILRCVPISNHLYFYWYRQILGQKVEFLVSFYNNEISEKSEIFDDQFSVERPDGSNFTLKIRSTKLEDSAMYFCASQGQGVNEQFFGPGTRLTVL.

V usage is TRBV29-1 and J usage is TRBJ2-1; 7 nucleotides agree with TRBD2. CDR3 length: 15 amino acids. The V segment lost 4 bases and the J segment 6 bases; nucleotides outside the gene matches: 12. CDR1 is SQVTM and CDR2 is ANQGSEA in the germline V gene. The CDR3 spells CSVGGPPTSLNEQFF. Here the CDR3 DNA reads TGCAGCGTTGGGGGCCCCCCGACTAGCCTCAATGAGCAGTTCTTC.

The J gene is TRBJ2-3, the V gene TRBV9; D gene ambiguous. Germline lookup yields CDR1 SGDLS and CDR2 YYNGEE. The CDR3 has 12 amino acids. Deletions cut 3 bases from V and 3 bases from J, with 5 bases between. The CDR3 spells CASSGTTDTQYF. The CDR3 DNA reads as TGTGCCAGCAGCGGAACAACAGATACGCAGTATTTT.

The J gene is TRBJ2-7, the V gene TRBV7-9; maybe TRBD1 (6 bases). The CDR3 length is 17 residues. V was shortened by 1 base and J by 1 base, with 17 bases between the two germline ends. Looked up from germline, CDR1 is SEHNR and CDR2 is FQNEAQ (reference sequence). The CDR3 region has the DNA TGTGCCAGCAGCTTAGTGTGGAGCCCCAGGGGTTCCTACGAGCAGTACTTC. Translated: CASSLVWSPRGSYEQYF. Full variable domain (missing parts from reference TRBV7-9 and TRBJ2-7): DTGVSQNPRHKITKRGQNVTFRCDPISEHNRLYWYRQTLGQGPEFLTYFQNEAQLEKSRLLSDRFSAERPKGSFSTLEIQRTEQGDSAMYLCASSLVWSPRGSYEQYFGPGTRLTVT.

The rearrangement links TRBV6-5 to TRBJ2-3, with a possible D match to TRBD2 (7 bases). The ends were cut back, 6 bases at V and 5 bases at J, with 15 bases in the middle. From germline, CDR1 is MNHEY and CDR2 SVGAGI. The length of the CDR3 is 14 residues. CDR3 coding DNA: TGTGCCAGCAGCAAACGGGGGGCGGGAGATACGCAGTATTTT. Translated: CASSKRGAGDTQYF.

This sequence joins TRBV9 and TRBJ2-7, with 10 bases that match TRBD1. The CDR3 loop spans 16 amino acids. Germline lookup yields CDR1 SGDLS and CDR2 YYNGEE. V lost 3 bases and J lost 0; bases outside the gene matches: 6. The CDR3 DNA is TGTGCCAGCAGCGAGACAGGGGGCCCAAGCTCCTACGAGCAGTACTTC. Translating gives CASSETGGPSSYEQYF.

The CDR3 is CASSPTPGGPLYEQYF. The CDR3 DNA sequence: TGTGCCAGCAGCCCGACCCCCGGGGGGCCGCTCTACGAGCAGTACTTC. The chain uses TRBV5-4 and TRBJ2-7; a possible D gene is TRBD2 (7 bases). CDR1 is SGHNT, CDR2 YYREEE, per germline (reference sequence). The CDR3 covers 16 residues. V was clipped by 4 bases and J by 3 bases, with 20 bases between them.

V gene TRBV5-6 combines with J gene TRBJ1-6; a weak D match, TRBD1 (6 bases). The V gene's germline CDR1 is SGHDT and CDR2 YYEEEE. The CDR3 is made up of 15 amino acids. Trimming cost V 4 bases and J 5 bases, with 13 bases left between them. CDR3 protein: CASSPRGYNNSPLHF. The CDR3, as DNA: TGTGCCAGCAGCCCCAGGGGATACAATAATTCACCCCTCCACTTT.

V usage is TRBV2 and J usage is TRBJ1-2; 8 positions agree with TRBD1. Trimming at V came to 4 bases and at J to 9 bases, leaving 7 bases not matched to a gene. CDR1 is SNHLY, CDR2 FYNNEI, per germline. This CDR3 has 13 residues. The CDR3 nucleotides are TGTGCCAGCAGTGTGGACAGGGAAAGGAGCTACACCTTC. It codes for CASSVDRERSYTF.